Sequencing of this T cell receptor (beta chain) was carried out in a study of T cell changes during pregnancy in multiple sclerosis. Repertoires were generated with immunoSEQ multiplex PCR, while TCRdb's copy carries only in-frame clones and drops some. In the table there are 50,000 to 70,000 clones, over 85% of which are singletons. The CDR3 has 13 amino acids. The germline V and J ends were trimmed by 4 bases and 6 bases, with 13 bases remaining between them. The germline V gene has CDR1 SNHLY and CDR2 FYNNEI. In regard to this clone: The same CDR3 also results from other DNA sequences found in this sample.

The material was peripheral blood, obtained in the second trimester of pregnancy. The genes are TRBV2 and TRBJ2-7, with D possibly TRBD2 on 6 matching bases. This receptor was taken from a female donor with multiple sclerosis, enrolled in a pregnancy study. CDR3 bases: TGTGCCAGCAGTGTGCGGGATAGAGTCGAGCAGTACTTC. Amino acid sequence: CASSVRDRVEQYF.